This TCR beta chain is from a study of PD-1 blockade in classical Hodgkin lymphoma (TCRdb year 2020). Broadly, across the study: Nivolumab dosing was 3 mg/kg intravenously every 2 weeks, continuing until either disease progression or unacceptable toxicity. A peripheral blood immune signature of response to PD-1 blockade in classical Hodgkin lymphoma was defined using TCR beta sequencing and CyTOF. Overall study results and their limits: Trial patients with a complete response had baseline diversity similar to that of newly diagnosed patients, while partial responders and progressors had significantly lower diversity. Lower diversity was observed in patients in whom nivolumab was started less than 1 year after ASCT, and these patients were excluded from later analyses so that confounding by immune reconstitution would be avoided. CD4+ but not CD8+ TCR diversity rose significantly by C4D1 (p=0.0027 vs p=0.16), most apparent in complete responders (p=0.02). Newly diagnosed patients were reported to have lower baseline TCR diversity than healthy donors, and relapsed/refractory patients were reported to have lower baseline TCR diversity still. The study was restricted to a single clinical trial cohort, and the causes of repertoire differences, possibly disease activity or prior therapy, were left undefined.

The Qiagen DNeasy kit was used to extract genomic DNA both from unsorted PBMCs and from the negatively selected CD4+ and CD8+ fractions. TCR beta CDR3 regions were subjected to amplification by immunoSEQ multiplex PCR with primers that anneal to V and J segments. Amplification bias was minimized using a synthetic immune receptor repertoire, and residual bias was removed computationally after sequencing. Under the source paper's analysis protocol: Custom Python scripts were used to quantify repertoire diversity as the Shannon entropy index. Unsorted, CD4+ and CD8+ repertoires were analyzed separately, except for combined analyses in which CD4+ and CD8+ sequences were merged in silico. A clone counted as expanded when the clone's frequency after treatment rose at least 2-fold relative to C1D1, and clones undetected at baseline were given a pseudocount of 0.5. Clones with 0 or 1 copy at C1D1 were classified as singleton clones, and clones with 2 or more copies were classified as non-singleton clones. Clones expanded in unsorted samples were labelled as CD4+, CD8+ or unknown by matching protein sequences in sorted samples from the same patient. Wilcoxon tests were applied to paired samples to test diversity changes from C1D1 to C4D1. TCRdb provides this immuneACCESS table in a form limited to in-frame rearrangements. Some clones are lacking; in checked studies, under half of them reflect an unresolved V gene, and why the rest are absent is not known. V and J calls plus clone size are reproduced from that table; the DNA served to infer D and trimming. Across this sample there are roughly 25,000 clones, with roughly 78% seen only once. About 9.9% of the sample rests with the top ten.

From the cysteine through the phenylalanine, the CDR3 covers 13 amino acids. Of the read, only the CDR3 DNA is kept; its 39 bases are in frame from base 1. The germline V gene (reference sequence) provides CDR1 SGHNT and CDR2 YYREEE. The trim is 0 bases for V and 8 bases for J, with a gap of 9 bases between the germline ends. The time point tag for this specimen amounts to: cycle 2 day 1 (C2D1) of nivolumab. Every trial patient had relapsed following autologous stem cell transplantation, and prior brentuximab vedotin exposure was what differed among cohorts A, B and C. The trial cohort was composed of 56 patients with relapsed/refractory classical Hodgkin lymphoma, for whom complete response, partial response or progressive disease was recorded as best overall response. In the multi-cohort phase II CheckMate 205 trial, trial patients received single-agent nivolumab. Best overall response was determined by an independent review committee according to the 2007 International Working Group response criteria. Trial PBMCs were obtained immediately prior to nivolumab initiation (C1D1) and on therapy at cycle 2 day 1 and cycle 4 day 1. Peripheral blood was collected in 8 mL Vacutainer Cell Preparation Tubes, from which PBMCs were isolated by centrifugation and then cryopreserved.

This clone was detected only a few times. The target of this receptor is not known. Per-base quality was not reported, and no clone a single base away is much larger than it. This sequence uses TRBV5-4 and TRBJ2-1; perhaps TRBD1 is the D gene, with 5 bases matching. The material sequenced was peripheral blood mononuclear cells (PBMCs), taken before the second cycle of nivolumab. The sequence came from a human donor with classical Hodgkin lymphoma. The CDR3 reads CASSLVQGYEQFF. In nucleotide form, the sequence is TGTGCCAGCAGCTTGGTTCAGGGCTATGAGCAGTTCTTC.